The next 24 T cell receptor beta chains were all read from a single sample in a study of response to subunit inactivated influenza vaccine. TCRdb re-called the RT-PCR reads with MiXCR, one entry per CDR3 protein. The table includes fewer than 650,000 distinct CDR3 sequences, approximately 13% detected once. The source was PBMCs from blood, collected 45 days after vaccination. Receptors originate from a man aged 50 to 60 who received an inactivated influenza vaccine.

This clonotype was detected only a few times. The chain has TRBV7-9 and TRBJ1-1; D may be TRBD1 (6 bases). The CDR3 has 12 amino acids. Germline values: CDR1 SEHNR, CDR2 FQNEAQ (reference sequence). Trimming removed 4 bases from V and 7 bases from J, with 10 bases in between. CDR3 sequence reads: CASSSDRHEAFF. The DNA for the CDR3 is TGTGCCAGCAGCTCGGACAGACATGAAGCTTTCTTT.

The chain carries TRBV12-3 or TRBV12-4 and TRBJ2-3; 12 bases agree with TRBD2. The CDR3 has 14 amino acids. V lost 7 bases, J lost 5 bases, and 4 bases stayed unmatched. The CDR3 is CASKPGLAGDTQYF. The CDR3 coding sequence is TGTGCCAGCAAGCCGGGACTAGCGGGAGATACGCAGTATTTT.

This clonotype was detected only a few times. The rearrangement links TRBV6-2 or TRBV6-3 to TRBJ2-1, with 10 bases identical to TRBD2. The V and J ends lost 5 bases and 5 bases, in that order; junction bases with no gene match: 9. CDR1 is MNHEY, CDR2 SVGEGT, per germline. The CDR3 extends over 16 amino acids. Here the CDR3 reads CASSHLGLADNNEQFF. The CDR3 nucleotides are TGTGCCAGCAGTCACCTTGGACTAGCGGACAACAATGAGCAGTTCTTC.

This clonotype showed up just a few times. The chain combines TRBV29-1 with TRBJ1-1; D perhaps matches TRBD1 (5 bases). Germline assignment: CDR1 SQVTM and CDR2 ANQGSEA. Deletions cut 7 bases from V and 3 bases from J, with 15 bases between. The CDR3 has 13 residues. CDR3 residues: CSAKTGGYTEAFF. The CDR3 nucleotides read TGCAGCGCAAAAACGGGGGGGTACACTGAAGCTTTCTTT.

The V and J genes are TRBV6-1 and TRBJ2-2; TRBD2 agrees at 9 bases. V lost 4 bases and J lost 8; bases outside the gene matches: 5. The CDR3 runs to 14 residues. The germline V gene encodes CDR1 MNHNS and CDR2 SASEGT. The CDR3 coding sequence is TGTGCCAGCAGTGTGCCTAGCGGGGTAGGGGAGCTGTTTTTT. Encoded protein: CASSVPSGVGELFF.

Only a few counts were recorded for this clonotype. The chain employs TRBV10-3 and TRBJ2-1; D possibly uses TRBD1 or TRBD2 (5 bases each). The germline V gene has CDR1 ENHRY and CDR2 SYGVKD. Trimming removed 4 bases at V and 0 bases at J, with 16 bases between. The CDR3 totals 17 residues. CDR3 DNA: TGTGCCATCAGTGGGGGGACCCGGCCCGGCTCCTACAATGAGCAGTTCTTC. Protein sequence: CAISGGTRPGSYNEQFF.

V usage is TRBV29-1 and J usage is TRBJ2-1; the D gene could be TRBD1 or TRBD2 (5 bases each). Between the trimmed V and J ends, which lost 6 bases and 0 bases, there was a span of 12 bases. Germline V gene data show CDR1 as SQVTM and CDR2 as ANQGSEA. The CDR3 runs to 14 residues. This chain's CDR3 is CSVLGVSSYNEQFF. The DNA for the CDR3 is TGCAGCGTATTGGGGGTAAGCTCCTACAATGAGCAGTTCTTC.

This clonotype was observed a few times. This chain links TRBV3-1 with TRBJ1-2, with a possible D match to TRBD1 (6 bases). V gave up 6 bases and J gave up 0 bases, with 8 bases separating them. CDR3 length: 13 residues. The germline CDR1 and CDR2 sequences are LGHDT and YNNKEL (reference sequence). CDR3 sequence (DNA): TGTGCCAGCAGTGGGACACCTAACTATGGCTACACCTTC. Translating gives CASSGTPNYGYTF. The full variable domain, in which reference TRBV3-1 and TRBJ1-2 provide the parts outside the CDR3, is DTAVSQTPKYLVTQMGNDKSIKCEQNLGHDTMYWYKQDSKKFLKIMFSYNNKELIINETVPNRFSPKSPDKAHLNLHINSLELGDSAVYFCASSGTPNYGYTFGSGTRLTVV.

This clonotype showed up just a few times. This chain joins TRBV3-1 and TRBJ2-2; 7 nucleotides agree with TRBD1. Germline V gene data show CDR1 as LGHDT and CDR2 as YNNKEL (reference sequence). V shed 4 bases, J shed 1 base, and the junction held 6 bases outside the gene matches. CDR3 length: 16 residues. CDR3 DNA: TGTGCCAGCAGCCGGTCCCGGGACAGGAACACCGGGGAGCTGTTTTTT. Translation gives CASSRSRDRNTGELFF.

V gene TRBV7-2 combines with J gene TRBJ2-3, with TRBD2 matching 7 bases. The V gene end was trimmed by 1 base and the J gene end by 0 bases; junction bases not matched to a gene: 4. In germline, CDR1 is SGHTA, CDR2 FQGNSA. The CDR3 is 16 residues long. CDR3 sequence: CASSLGGGFSTDTQYF. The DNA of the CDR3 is TGTGCCAGCAGCTTAGGCGGGGGATTTAGCACAGATACGCAGTATTTT.

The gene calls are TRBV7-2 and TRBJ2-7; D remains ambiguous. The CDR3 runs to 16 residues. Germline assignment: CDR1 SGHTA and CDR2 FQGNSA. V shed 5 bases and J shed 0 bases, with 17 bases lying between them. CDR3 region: CASSRIGSMSSYEQYF. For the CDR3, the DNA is TGTGCCAGCAGCCGGATCGGGTCCATGAGCTCCTACGAGCAGTACTTC.

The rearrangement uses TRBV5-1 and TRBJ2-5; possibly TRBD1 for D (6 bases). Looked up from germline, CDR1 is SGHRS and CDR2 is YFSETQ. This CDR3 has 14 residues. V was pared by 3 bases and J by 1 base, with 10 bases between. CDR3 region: CASSSTGSQETQYF. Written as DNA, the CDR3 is TGCGCCAGCAGCTCAACAGGGAGCCAAGAGACCCAGTACTTC.

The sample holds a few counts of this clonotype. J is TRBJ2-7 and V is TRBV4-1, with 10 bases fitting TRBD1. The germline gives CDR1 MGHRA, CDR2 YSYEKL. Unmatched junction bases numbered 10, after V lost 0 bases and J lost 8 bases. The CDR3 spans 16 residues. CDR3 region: CASSQDDQTGGIQQYF. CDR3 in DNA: TGCGCCAGCAGCCAAGATGATCAGACAGGGGGCATCCAGCAGTACTTC.

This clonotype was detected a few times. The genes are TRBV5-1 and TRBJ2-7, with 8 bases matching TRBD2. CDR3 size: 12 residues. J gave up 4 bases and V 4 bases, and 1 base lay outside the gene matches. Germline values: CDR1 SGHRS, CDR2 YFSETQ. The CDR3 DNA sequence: TGCGCCAGCAGCCGGGAGGGTTACGAGCAGTACTTC. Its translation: CASSREGYEQYF.

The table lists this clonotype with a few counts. In nucleotides, the CDR3 is TGCGCCAGCAGCCAAGTTTGGGCGGACCAAGAGACCCAGTACTTC. This sequence encodes CASSQVWADQETQYF. This chain joins TRBV4-3 and TRBJ2-5; D uncertain. The CDR3 extends over 15 amino acids. V lost 1 base and J lost 0, with 9 bases in between. Germline CDR1 and CDR2: LGHNA and YSLEER.

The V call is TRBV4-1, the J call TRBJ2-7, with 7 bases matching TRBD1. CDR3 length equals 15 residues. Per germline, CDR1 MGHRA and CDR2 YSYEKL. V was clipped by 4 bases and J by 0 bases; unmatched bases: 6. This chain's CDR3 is CASSRATGDSYEQYF. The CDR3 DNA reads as TGCGCCAGCAGCCGGGCAACAGGGGACTCCTACGAGCAGTACTTC.

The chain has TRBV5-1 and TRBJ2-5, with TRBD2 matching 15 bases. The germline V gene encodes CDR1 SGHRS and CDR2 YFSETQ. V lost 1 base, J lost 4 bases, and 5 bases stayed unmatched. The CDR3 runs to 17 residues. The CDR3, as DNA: TGCGCCAGCAGCTTGCCCGGACTAGCGGGGGGGCCAGAGACCCAGTACTTC. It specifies CASSLPGLAGGPETQYF. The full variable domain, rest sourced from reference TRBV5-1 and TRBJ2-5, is KAGVTQTPRYLIKTRGQQVTLSCSPISGHRSVSWYQQTPGQGLQFLFEYFSETQRNKGNFPGRFSGRQFSNSRSEMNVSTLELGDSALYLCASSLPGLAGGPETQYFGPGTRLLVL.

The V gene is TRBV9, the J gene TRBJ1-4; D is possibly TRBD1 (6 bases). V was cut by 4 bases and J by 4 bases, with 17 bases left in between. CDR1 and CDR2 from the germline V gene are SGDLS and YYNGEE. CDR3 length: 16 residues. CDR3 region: CASSSEPGDYNEKLFF. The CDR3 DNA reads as TGTGCCAGCAGCTCCGAACCAGGGGACTATAATGAAAAACTGTTTTTT.

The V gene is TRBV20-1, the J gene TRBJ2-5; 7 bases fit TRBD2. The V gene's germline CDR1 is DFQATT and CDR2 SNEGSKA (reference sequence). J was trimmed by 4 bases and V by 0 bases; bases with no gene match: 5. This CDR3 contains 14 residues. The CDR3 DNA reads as TGCAGTGCTAGAGATTATTCGGGAGGAGAGACCCAGTACTTC. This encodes CSARDYSGGETQYF.

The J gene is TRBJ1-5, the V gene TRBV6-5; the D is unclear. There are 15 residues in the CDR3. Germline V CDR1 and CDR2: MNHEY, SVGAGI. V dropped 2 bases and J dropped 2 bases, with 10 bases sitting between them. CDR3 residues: CASSYTYTGNQPQHF. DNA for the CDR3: TGTGCCAGCAGTTACACGTACACCGGCAATCAGCCCCAGCATTTT.

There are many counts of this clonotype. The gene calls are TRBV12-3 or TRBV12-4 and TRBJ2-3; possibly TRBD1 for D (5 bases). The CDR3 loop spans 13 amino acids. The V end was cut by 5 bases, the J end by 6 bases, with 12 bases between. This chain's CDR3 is CASSRQRWDTQYF. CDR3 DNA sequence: TGTGCCAGCAGTAGACAGCGTTGGGATACGCAGTATTTT.

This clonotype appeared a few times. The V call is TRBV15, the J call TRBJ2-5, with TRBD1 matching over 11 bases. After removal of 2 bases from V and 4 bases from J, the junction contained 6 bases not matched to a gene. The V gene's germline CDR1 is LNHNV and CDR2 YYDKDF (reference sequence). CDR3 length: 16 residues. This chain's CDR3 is CATSRRDRGYRETQYF. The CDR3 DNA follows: TGTGCCACCAGCAGAAGGGACAGGGGGTATCGAGAGACCCAGTACTTC.

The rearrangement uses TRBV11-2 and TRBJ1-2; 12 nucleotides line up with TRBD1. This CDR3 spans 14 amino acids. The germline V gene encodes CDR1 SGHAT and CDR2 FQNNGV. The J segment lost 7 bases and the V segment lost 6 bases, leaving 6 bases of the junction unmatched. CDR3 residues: CASSGDRGLIGYTF. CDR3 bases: TGTGCCAGCAGTGGGGACAGGGGGCTTATTGGCTACACCTTC. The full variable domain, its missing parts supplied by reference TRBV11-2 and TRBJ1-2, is EAGVAQSPRYKIIEKRQSVAFWCNPISGHATLYWYQQILGQGPKLLIQFQNNGVVDDSQLPKDRFSAERLKGVDSTLKIQPAKLEDSAVYLCASSGDRGLIGYTFGSGTRLTVV.

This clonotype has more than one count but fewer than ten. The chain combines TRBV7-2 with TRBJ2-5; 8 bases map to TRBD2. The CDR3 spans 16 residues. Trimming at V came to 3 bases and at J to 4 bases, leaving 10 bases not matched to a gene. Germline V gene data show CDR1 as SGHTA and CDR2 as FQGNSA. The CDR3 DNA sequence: TGTGCCAGCAGCTTGGCCAGGAGGGCGGGAGGAGAGACCCAGTACTTC. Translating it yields CASSLARRAGGETQYF.